A single sample is the source of the 4 T cell receptor beta chains below, sequenced in a study of T-cell memory formation after mild COVID-19 listed by TCRdb under 2021. The library was produced with 5' RACE. Sequencing was carried out with an Illumina NovaSeq 6000. TCRdb redid the processing of the public reads, applying fastp at Q25 and MiXCR, and retained in-frame beta chains. Entries that share a CDR3 protein sequence are merged under the most common genes and DNA. The sample has over 300,000 distinct CDR3 sequences on record, around a fifth of them singletons. 21% of the sample is held by the ten biggest clonotypes. The source material was PBMCs or a T cell subset sorted from them (not recorded which). The receptors originated from a man between 18 and 29 years old who had mild COVID-19 (a few samples of this study predate the infection). The sample titles of this study are shuffled in the database, so cell type and time point are left out; the donor was told from shared clones.

This chain connects TRBV4-1 to TRBJ2-3; 8 bases are a match to TRBD2. This CDR3 has 16 amino acids. From germline, CDR1 is MGHRA and CDR2 YSYEKL. The V segment lost 0 bases and the J segment 4 bases; nucleotides outside the gene matches: 6. The CDR3 is CASSQESPGGPDTQYF. The CDR3 DNA follows: TGCGCCAGCAGCCAAGAGTCACCGGGGGGGCCAGATACGCAGTATTTT.

V gene TRBV5-5 combines with J gene TRBJ2-7; maybe TRBD2 (5 bases). Germline values: CDR1 SGHKS, CDR2 YYEKEE (reference sequence). The CDR3 has 12 residues. Trimming cost V 4 bases and J 1 base, with 6 bases left between them. For the CDR3, the DNA is TGTGCCAGCAGCCGGGATTCCTACGAGCAGTACGTC. It codes for CASSRDSYEQYV.

V usage is TRBV5-1 and J usage is TRBJ2-1, with 10 bases lining up with TRBD2. The germline V gene encodes CDR1 SGHRS and CDR2 YFSETQ. Trimming cost V 0 bases and J 9 bases; bases outside gene matches: 6. The CDR3 covers 15 residues. The CDR3 DNA reads as TGCGCCAGCAGCTTGGAAGCGGGGGGGATAGGTGAGCAGTTCTTC. It translates to CASSLEAGGIGEQFF.

In its sample, this clonotype was seen a few times. The gene calls are TRBV7-9 and TRBJ1-4, with D perhaps matching TRBD1 (6 bases). V lost 5 bases and J 5 bases, leaving 15 bases between the germline ends. There are 15 residues in the CDR3. From germline, CDR1 is SEHNR and CDR2 FQNEAQ (reference sequence). The CDR3 DNA reads TGTGCCAGCAGCCCACAGGGTGGTGAGAATGAAAAACTGTTTTTT. Translation gives CASSPQGGENEKLFF.